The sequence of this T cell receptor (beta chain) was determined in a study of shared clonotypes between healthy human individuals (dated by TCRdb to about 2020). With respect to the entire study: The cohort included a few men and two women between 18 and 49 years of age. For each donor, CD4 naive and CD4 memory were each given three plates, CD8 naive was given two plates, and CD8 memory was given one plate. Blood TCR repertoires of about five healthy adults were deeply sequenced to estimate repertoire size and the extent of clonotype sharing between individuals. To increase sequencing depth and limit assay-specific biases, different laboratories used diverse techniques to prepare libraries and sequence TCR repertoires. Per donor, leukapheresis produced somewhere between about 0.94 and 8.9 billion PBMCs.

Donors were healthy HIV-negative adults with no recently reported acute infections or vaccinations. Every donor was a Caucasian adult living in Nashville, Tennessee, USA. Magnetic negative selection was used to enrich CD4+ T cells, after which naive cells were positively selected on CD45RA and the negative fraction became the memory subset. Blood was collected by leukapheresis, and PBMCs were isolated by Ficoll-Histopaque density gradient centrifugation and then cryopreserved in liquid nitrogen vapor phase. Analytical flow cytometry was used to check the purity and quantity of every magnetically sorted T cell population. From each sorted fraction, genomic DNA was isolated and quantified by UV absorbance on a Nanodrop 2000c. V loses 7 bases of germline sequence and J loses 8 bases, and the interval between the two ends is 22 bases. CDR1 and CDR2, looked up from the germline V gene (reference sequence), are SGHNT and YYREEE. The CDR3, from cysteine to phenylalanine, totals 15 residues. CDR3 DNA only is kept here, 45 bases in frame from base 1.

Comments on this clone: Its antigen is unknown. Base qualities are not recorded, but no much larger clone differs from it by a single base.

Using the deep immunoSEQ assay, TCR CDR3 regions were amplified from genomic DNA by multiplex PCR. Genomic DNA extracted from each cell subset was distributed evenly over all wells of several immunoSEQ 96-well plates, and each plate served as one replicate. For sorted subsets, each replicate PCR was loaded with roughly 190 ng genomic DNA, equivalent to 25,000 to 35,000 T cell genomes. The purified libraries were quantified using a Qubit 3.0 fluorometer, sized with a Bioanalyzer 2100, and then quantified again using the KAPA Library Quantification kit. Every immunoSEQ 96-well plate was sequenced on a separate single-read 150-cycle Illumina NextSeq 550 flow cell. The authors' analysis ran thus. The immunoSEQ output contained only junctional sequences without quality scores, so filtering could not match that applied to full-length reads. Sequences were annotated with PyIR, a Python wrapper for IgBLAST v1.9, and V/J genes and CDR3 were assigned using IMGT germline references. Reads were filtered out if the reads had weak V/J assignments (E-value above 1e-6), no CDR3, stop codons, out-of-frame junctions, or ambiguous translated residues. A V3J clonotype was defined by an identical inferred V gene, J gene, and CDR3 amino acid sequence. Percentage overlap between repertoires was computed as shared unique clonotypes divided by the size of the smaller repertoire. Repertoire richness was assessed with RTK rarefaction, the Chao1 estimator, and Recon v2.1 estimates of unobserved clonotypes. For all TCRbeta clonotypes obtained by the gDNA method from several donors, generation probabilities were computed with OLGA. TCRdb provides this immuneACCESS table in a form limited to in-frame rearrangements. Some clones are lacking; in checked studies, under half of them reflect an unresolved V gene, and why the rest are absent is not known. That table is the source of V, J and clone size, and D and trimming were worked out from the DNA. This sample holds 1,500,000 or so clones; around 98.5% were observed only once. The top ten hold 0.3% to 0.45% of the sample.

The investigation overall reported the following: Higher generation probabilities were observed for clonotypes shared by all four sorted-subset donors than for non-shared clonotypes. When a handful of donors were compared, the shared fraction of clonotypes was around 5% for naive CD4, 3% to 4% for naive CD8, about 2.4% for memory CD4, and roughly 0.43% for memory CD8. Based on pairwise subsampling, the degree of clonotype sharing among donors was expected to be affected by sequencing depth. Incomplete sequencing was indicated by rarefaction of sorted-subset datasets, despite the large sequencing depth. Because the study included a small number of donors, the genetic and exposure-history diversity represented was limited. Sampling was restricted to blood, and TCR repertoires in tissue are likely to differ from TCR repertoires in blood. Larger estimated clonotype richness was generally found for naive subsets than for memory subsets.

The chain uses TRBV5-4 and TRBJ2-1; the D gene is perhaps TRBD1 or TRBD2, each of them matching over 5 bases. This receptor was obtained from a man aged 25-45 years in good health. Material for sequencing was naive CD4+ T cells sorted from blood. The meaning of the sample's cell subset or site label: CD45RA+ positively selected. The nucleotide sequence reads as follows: TGTGCCAGCTTAGCCGGGTTCGGTCAGGGAGATGAGCAGTTCTTC. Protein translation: CASLAGFGQGDEQFF.